A single TCR beta chain is shown here with its context. The antigen it recognizes is unknown. No quality values exist for individual bases; no much larger clone is one base distant. The data belong to a study of sequential checkpoint blockade in melanoma (dated by TCRdb to about 2019). Regarding the research as a whole: Patients were randomized 1:1 to first-line nivolumab followed by ipilimumab (arm A) or ipilimumab followed by nivolumab (arm B). Maintenance nivolumab came after each of the two trial sequences. Overall study results and their limits: The response-prediction model combining TCR metrics and mutation burden needs validation in larger, independent patient cohorts.

From the cysteine up to the phenylalanine, the CDR3 has a length of 15 residues. Only the CDR3 DNA stays, 45 bases, in frame from base 1. CDR1 and CDR2 (LNHNV, YYDKDF) derive from the germline V gene (reference sequence). The junction carries 11 bases between V and J, which are trimmed by 3 bases and 0 bases respectively. The immunoSEQ Assay was used to immunosequence TCRbeta CDR3 regions from genomic DNA. Prior to high-throughput sequencing, genomic DNA was amplified by bias-controlled multiplex PCR. For the original study's pipeline: To quantify the absolute abundance of each unique TCRbeta CDR3 region, the sequences were collapsed and filtered. Clonality, defined as 1 minus Pielou's evenness, was calculated using productive rearrangements only. A previously published method was used to identify clones whose frequencies were significantly greater in on-treatment samples than in baseline samples. Imported from immuneACCESS, the table was reduced by TCRdb to in-frame sequences with V and J called. These copies leave out some clones; in studies compared against another copy, an unresolved V gene accounts for under half, and the cause of the remainder is not known. The DNA was the basis for D and trimming; V, J and clone size are from that table. Recorded for this sample are about 5,600 clones; roughly 53% of them occurred a single time. The ten largest clones take up under 50% of the sample.

The treatment or condition label of this sample denotes: randomized to nivolumab then ipilimumab (arm A) or the reverse (arm B). None of the trial patients had been given prior DNA-damaging chemotherapy. Thawed PBMCs were sorted on a FACS Aria II flow cytometer to isolate live CD3+CD8+ cells negative for CD19 and CD56. Samples were obtained from patients with melanoma enrolled in CheckMate 064, a randomized, open-label phase II trial of sequential checkpoint blockade. Peripheral blood mononuclear cells were obtained through leukapheresis, purified using Ficoll-Paque, and frozen in human serum containing roughly 10% DMSO. Right after sorting, the blood CD3+CD8+ cells were verified to be >95% pure, and DNA extraction followed.

The receptor was isolated from a human donor with melanoma. The chain employs TRBV15 and TRBJ1-2, with the D gene not clear enough to name. The sequencing used CD8+ T cells sorted from blood (inferred from file names), collected from a patient given nivolumab and ipilimumab in sequence. Read as DNA, the sequence is TGTGCCACCAGCAGGGGCCAATCATCTAACTATGGCTACACCTTC. Translation gives CATSRGQSSNYGYTF.